Listed here are 5 T cell receptor beta chains from one sample, sequenced in a study of blood T cell repertoires in COVID-19. TCRdb keeps only in-frame clones here, not all; method: immunoSEQ multiplex PCR. The sample has over 150,000 clones, about 90% seen once. The sequencing sample was made of peripheral blood. Source of these receptors: a man in his forties or fifties with acute or convalescent COVID-19.

A word on this clone: The same CDR3 can be traced to other DNA sequences in this sample. The chain links TRBV19 to TRBJ1-5; possibly TRBD1 for D (5 bases). This CDR3 is built from 14 residues. Trimming pared 5 bases from V and 2 bases from J, leaving 10 bases between. Germline V gives CDR1 LNHDA, CDR2 SQIVND (reference sequence). The chain's CDR3 is CASSGQGGNQPQHF. CDR3 in DNA: TGTGCCAGTAGTGGCCAGGGTGGCAATCAGCCCCAGCATTTT.

This chain links TRBV28 with TRBJ1-1, with 7 bases lining up with TRBD1. The CDR3 covers 15 residues. CDR1 is MDHEN, CDR2 SYDVKM, per germline. J gave up 6 bases and V 3 bases, and 10 bases lay outside the gene matches. CDR3 nucleotide sequence: TGTGCCAGCAGTTTGCGACAGGGACCATCGGCTGAAGCTTTCTTT. This encodes CASSLRQGPSAEAFF.

The chain links TRBV5-1 to TRBJ2-1; D remains unclear. The CDR3 contains 15 residues. V lost 2 bases and J lost 0, with 9 bases in between. Germline values: CDR1 SGHRS, CDR2 YFSETQ. The CDR3 DNA sequence: TGCGCCAGCAGCTTTGCTGGGCTCTCCTACAATGAGCAGTTCTTC. This encodes CASSFAGLSYNEQFF.

The chain carries TRBV6-6 and TRBJ2-3, with 7 bases aligning to TRBD1. There are 15 residues in the CDR3. The trim removed 1 base at V and 6 bases at J, leaving 7 bases unmatched. Germline CDR1 MNHNY, CDR2 SVGAGI (reference sequence). The DNA for the CDR3 is TGTGCCAGCAGTTACTATGGGCAGGGGGTTGATACGCAGTATTTT. It specifies CASSYYGQGVDTQYF.

The V and J genes are TRBV6-1 and TRBJ2-3, with D unresolved. The V end lost 2 bases, the J end lost 10 bases, and 10 bases lay between the germline ends. CDR1 and CDR2 from the germline V gene are MNHNS and SASEGT. The length of the CDR3 is 12 residues. The CDR3 region is CASSELLGAQYF. The CDR3 region has the DNA TGTGCCAGCAGTGAACTTCTAGGTGCGCAGTATTTT.